This T cell receptor beta chain was identified during a study of cytomegalovirus exposure and HLA in healthy donors. The germline CDR1 and CDR2 sequences are MNHEY and SMNVEV (reference sequence). The CDR3 length is 15 residues. V was shortened by 2 bases and J by 4 bases, with 11 bases between the two germline ends. The PCR employed 60 Vbeta primers together with 13 Jbeta primers. The method was immunoSEQ multiplex PCR; TCRdb's version includes in-frame clones alone and lacks a portion of them. The sample comprises around 200,000 clones, around 86% of which are singletons, and over 5.5% rests with the top ten.

The sample comprised PBMCs. This clonotype originated in a man in his forties in good health and CMV-seropositive. The V gene is TRBV27, the J gene TRBJ2-2; D perhaps matches TRBD1 (6 bases). CDR3 bases: TGTGCCAGCAGTTTAAGGGACAAAACCACCGGGGAGCTGTTTTTT. It specifies CASSLRDKTTGELFF.